The sequence of this TCR beta chain was determined in a study of blood T cells in healthy people across ages. Study results and limitations: It was not known whether donors were CMV positive (a possible confounder of expanded clonotype changes). Diversity was estimated from one million T cells, and these estimates were considered underestimates.

Together with a sample-barcoded 5' primer, a J-beta primer mix was included in a second PCR lasting about 7 to 12 cycles. TCRdb reanalysed the 5' RACE reads using MiXCR and keeps one entry per CDR3 protein. The sample has around 870,000 distinct CDR3 sequences; 25% to 30% are singletons. As to this clonotype: Its antigen is undetermined. Germline and junction disagree at one end, which may indicate a read error.

Germline V gene data show CDR1 as DFQATT and CDR2 as SNEGSKA (reference sequence). This CDR3 region has 17 residues. The TCR originated in a woman aged 80 or older in good health. The specimen sequenced was blood. The chain has TRBV20-1 and TRBJ1-5, with D possibly matching TRBD1 (6 bases). CDR3 nucleotide sequence: TGCAGTGCTAGACCACGCTCCGGGACACCTTTTAATCAGCCCCGGCATTTT. It codes for CSARPRSGTPFNQPRHF.